The rows below give T cell receptor beta chains drawn from one sample of a study of cytomegalovirus exposure and HLA in healthy donors. Clones were read by immunoSEQ multiplex PCR, and TCRdb kept only the in-frame ones, dropping some. The repertoire consists of about 56,000 clones, with more than 80% occurring once and the leading ten covering roughly 1.1%. Material for sequencing was PBMCs. Receptors originate from a man aged 18 to 35 in good health and CMV-seronegative. CDR3s include the opening cysteine and the closing phenylalanine or tryptophan. Each record gives: D gene, V gene, clone size, J gene, CDR3 DNA, CDR3 protein. The D gene is left open where the match is weak. Expanded clones get a size class; other rows say once, few or many, or leave the size out.

>NA|TRBV2|NA|TRBJ1-1
TGTGCCAGCAACCTCAGACAGCGCACTGAAGCTTTCTTT
CASNLRQRTEAFF
>NA|TRBV2|NA|TRBJ2-1
TGTGCCAGCAGTGAATTGGGGTTGGAGGGGTTCTTC
CASSELGLEGFF
>NA|TRBV6-5|once|TRBJ1-2
TGTGCCAGCAGCCTAACCACGAGCCAGGTTGGCTACACCTTC
CASSLTTSQVGYTF
>NA|TRBV19|NA|TRBJ2-2
TGTGCCAGTATATGGCAGGGTGGTAGCACCGGGGAGCTGTTTTTT
CASIWQGGSTGELFF
>TRBD1|TRBV28|NA|TRBJ1-2
TGTGCCAGCAGTTTAAACCCCGCCAGGGGGCCCGGCTACACCTTC
CASSLNPARGPGYTF
>NA|TRBV7-2|NA|TRBJ2-1
TGTGCCAGCAGCGGGGGGGCGTGGAATGAGCAGTTCTTC
CASSGGAWNEQFF
>TRBD2|TRBV15|NA|TRBJ2-1
TGTGCCACCAGCAGGGGACTAGCGGGTATAGTTGAGCAGTTCTTC
CATSRGLAGIVEQFF
>TRBD1|TRBV28|NA|TRBJ1-1
TGTGCCAGCAGTACCACAGGGGGCACTAACACTGAAGCTTTCTTT
CASSTTGGTNTEAFF
>NA|TRBV5-4|NA|TRBJ2-3
TGTGCCAGCAGCTTGGGAGGGTTCACAGATACGCAGTATTTT
CASSLGGFTDTQYF
>NA|TRBV25-1|NA|TRBJ1-1
TGTGCCAGCAGTGCCTTCGGGGGAGGAGGCACTGAAGCTTTCTTT
CASSAFGGGGTEAFF
>TRBD2|TRBV19|NA|TRBJ2-7
TGTGCCAGTAGTCTGGCGGGAGGGAGCTCCTACGAGCAGTACTTC
CASSLAGGSSYEQYF
>NA|TRBV29-1|NA|TRBJ2-5
TGCAGCGTACGAATCCGGGACAACCAAGAGACCCAGTACTTC
CSVRIRDNQETQYF
>NA|TRBV28|NA|TRBJ2-7
TGTGCCAGCAGCACCAGACAGGTTTACTCCTACGAGCAGTACTTC
CASSTRQVYSYEQYF
>TRBD2|TRBV28|once|TRBJ2-7
TGTGCCAGCAGTTTAAGTGCGGGAGCCTACGAGCAGTACTTC
CASSLSAGAYEQYF
>TRBD1|TRBV9|NA|TRBJ1-1
TGTGCCAGCAGCATACAGGGGAGGTTCGACACTGAAGCTTTCTTT
CASSIQGRFDTEAFF
>NA|TRBV18|NA|TRBJ2-1
TGTGCCAGCTCACTCGAAATCCGTCTGAGCTCCTACAATGAGCAGTTCTTC
CASSLEIRLSSYNEQFF
>TRBD1|TRBV5-6|NA|TRBJ2-1
TGTGCCAGCAGCCGTGGACAGGGTGAGTTCTTC
CASSRGQGEFF
>NA|TRBV29-1|NA|TRBJ2-1
TGCAGCGTGGGGTCAGGGAATGAGCAGTTCTTC
CSVGSGNEQFF
>TRBD2|TRBV7-9|NA|TRBJ2-1
TGTGCCAGCAGCGTGGGACTAGCGTACAATGAGCAGTTCTTC
CASSVGLAYNEQFF
>TRBD1|TRBV19|NA|TRBJ2-5
TGTGCCAGTAGTACCCCCGGGGACAGGGAGGGGGAGACCCAGTACTTC
CASSTPGDREGETQYF
>TRBD1|TRBV11-2|NA|TRBJ2-7
TGTGCCAGCAGCCAAGGACAGGATAGCTCCTACGAGCAGTACTTC
CASSQGQDSSYEQYF
>NA|TRBV19|NA|TRBJ1-1
TGTGCCAGTAGTTATGAGGAGGGACTCCCCCCGGCGGCTTTCTTT
CASSYEEGLPPAAFF
>TRBD2|TRBV19|once|TRBJ2-2
TGTGCCAGTAGTATAGGCGGGGGGATCAACACCGGGGAGCTGTTTTTT
CASSIGGGINTGELFF
>TRBD2|TRBV5-4|NA|TRBJ2-3
TGTGCCAGCACTCCTTGGGCTTCCGGCGCGGGAGTGTTAGATACGCAGTATTTT
CASTPWASGAGVLDTQYF
>NA|TRBV9|NA|TRBJ2-2
TGTGCCAGCAGCGTATCTGGCCGGGCCGGGGATAACACCGGGGAGCTGTTTTTT
CASSVSGRAGDNTGELFF
>TRBD2|TRBV9|NA|TRBJ2-2
TGTGCCAGCAGCGTAGGTCCGGGACTAGCGGGTACCGGGGAGCTGTTTTTT
CASSVGPGLAGTGELFF
>TRBD2|TRBV2|NA|TRBJ2-1
TGTGCCAGCAGTGGACTAGCGGGAGTAAATGAGCAGTTCTTC
CASSGLAGVNEQFF
>NA|TRBV6-4|NA|TRBJ2-7
TGTGCCAGCAGTGAAACAGGGCGCTCCTACGAGCAGTACTTC
CASSETGRSYEQYF
>TRBD2|TRBV4-3|NA|TRBJ2-7
TGCGCCAGCAGCCAAGTGGAAGGGAGGGAAGAGCAGTACTTC
CASSQVEGREEQYF
>TRBD2|TRBV28|NA|TRBJ2-2
TGTGCCAGCAGACAACTAGCGGGAGGAGGGAACACCGGGGAGCTGTTTTTT
CASRQLAGGGNTGELFF
>NA|TRBV4-1|NA|TRBJ2-7
TGCGCCAGCACCCCAGGACAGGGAGGGTACGAGCAGTACTTC
CASTPGQGGYEQYF
>NA|TRBV29-1|NA|TRBJ2-7
TGCCGGAGGTTGAGTACGAGCTCCTACGAGCAGTACTTC
CRRLSTSSYEQYF
>NA|TRBV4-1|NA|TRBJ1-4
TGCGCCAGCAGCCGTACAGGAACAACTAATGAAAAACTGTTTTTT
CASSRTGTTNEKLFF
>TRBD1|TRBV19|NA|TRBJ2-1
TGTGCCACTACGAAGACAGGGGCGAGGGATGAGCAGTTCTTC
CATTKTGARDEQFF
>NA|TRBV21-1|NA|TRBJ2-7
TGTGCCAGCAGCAAAGTAAAAGGGGTAGCGGGCCACCCCATCTACGAGCAGTACTTC
CASSKVKGVAGHPIYEQYF
>NA|TRBV7-2|NA|TRBJ1-5
TGTGCCAGCAGCCCCCCTGGGGAGGTAGGGAATCAGCCCCAGCATTTT
CASSPPGEVGNQPQHF
>TRBD1|TRBV30|NA|TRBJ1-5
TGTGCGGGTTTGGACAGGGACAATCAGCCCCAGCATTTT
CAGLDRDNQPQHF
>NA|TRBV28|NA|TRBJ1-2
TGTGCCAGCAGTTTACTCTCAGGGGAAGAGAAAGGCTACACCTTC
CASSLLSGEEKGYTF
>TRBD1|TRBV2|once|TRBJ2-2
TGTGCCAGCAGCTCCCGGACAGGACCTACCGGGGAGCTGTTTTTT
CASSSRTGPTGELFF
>TRBD1|TRBV18|once|TRBJ1-5
TGTGCCAGCTCACCACCGGGGACAGGGGTTCGGCCCCAGCATTTT
CASSPPGTGVRPQHF
>TRBD1|TRBV5-6|NA|TRBJ2-3
TGTGCCAGCAGCTTGGAGGGACAGGGCACAGATACGCAGTATTTT
CASSLEGQGTDTQYF
>TRBD2|TRBV5-8|NA|TRBJ2-1
TGTGCCAGCAGCTGGGGACTAGCGGCCTACAATGAGCAGTTCTTC
CASSWGLAAYNEQFF
>NA|TRBV28|NA|TRBJ1-2
TGTGCCACCTCAACCCCGGCAGGCTATGGCTACACCTTC
CATSTPAGYGYTF
>NA|TRBV18|NA|TRBJ2-5
TGTGCCAGCTCACGAGGACGGGATGAGACCCAGTACTTC
CASSRGRDETQYF
>TRBD1|TRBV19|NA|TRBJ2-3
TGTGCCAGTAGTATTCTAAACCCGTTACAGGGGTCCACAGATACGCAGTATTTT
CASSILNPLQGSTDTQYF
>TRBD2|TRBV9|NA|TRBJ2-1
TGTGCCAGCAGCGTAGGCGGGAGAGGTTCTGAGCAGTTCTTC
CASSVGGRGSEQFF
>NA|TRBV6-6|NA|TRBJ1-4
TGTGCCAGCAGTTACTCAACAGGCGCAACTAATGAAAAACTGTTTTTT
CASSYSTGATNEKLFF
>NA|TRBV5-4|NA|TRBJ2-7
TGTGCCAGCAGTTACTCCGGGGGATCCTACGAGCAGTACTTC
CASSYSGGSYEQYF
>NA|TRBV4-1|NA|TRBJ2-3
TGCGCCAGCAGCCAACTAGCTAGCACAGATACGCAGTATTTT
CASSQLASTDTQYF
>NA|TRBV4-2|NA|TRBJ1-2
TGTGCCAGCAGCCGTAGTACAGAAGGTGTCTATGGCTACACCTTC
CASSRSTEGVYGYTF
>NA|TRBV14|NA|TRBJ1-1
TGTGCCAGCAGCCGGCCCCTGGGGAGGGACCGTGCTTTCTTT
CASSRPLGRDRAFF
>NA|TRBV6-5|NA|TRBJ1-4
TGTGCCAGCAGTAGGACTGATACTAATGAAAAACTGTTTTTT
CASSRTDTNEKLFF
>NA|TRBV28|NA|TRBJ2-7
TGTGCCAGCATCGGGTACGACGAGCAGTACTTC
CASIGYDEQYF
>TRBD1|TRBV28|once|TRBJ2-7
TGTGCCAGCACCACCCGGACAGGGTCCTACGAGCAGTACTTC
CASTTRTGSYEQYF
>NA|TRBV7-8|NA|TRBJ2-7
TGTGCCAGCAGCCCAGGACCGGACAACCCTCAGCAGTACTTC
CASSPGPDNPQQYF